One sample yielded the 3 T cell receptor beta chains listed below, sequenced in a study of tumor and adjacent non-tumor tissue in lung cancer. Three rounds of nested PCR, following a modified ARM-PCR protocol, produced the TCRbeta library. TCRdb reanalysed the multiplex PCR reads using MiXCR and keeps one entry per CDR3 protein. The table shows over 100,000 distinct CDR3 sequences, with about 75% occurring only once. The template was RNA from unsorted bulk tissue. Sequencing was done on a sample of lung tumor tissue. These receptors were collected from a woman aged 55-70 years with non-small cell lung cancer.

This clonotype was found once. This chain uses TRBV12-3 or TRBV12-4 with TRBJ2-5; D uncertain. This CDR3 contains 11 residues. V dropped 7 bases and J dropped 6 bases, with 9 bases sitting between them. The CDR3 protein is CASTHGKTQYF. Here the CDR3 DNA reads TGTGCCAGCACCCATGGGAAGACCCAGTACTTC.

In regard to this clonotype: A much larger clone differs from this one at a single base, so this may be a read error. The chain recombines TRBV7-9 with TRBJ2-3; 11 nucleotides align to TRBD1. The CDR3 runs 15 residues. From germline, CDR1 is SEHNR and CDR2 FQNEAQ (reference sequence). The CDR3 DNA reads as TGTGCCAGCAGCTTGAGGACAGGGGGCCCAGATACGCAGTGTTTT. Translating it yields CASSLRTGGPDTQCF.

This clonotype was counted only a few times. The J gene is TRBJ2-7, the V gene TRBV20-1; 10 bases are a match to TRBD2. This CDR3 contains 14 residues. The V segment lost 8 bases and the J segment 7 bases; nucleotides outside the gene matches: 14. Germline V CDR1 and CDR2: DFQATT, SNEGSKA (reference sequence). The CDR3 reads CSIILAGRLGEQYF. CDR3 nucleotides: TGCAGTATTATACTAGCGGGGCGCCTGGGTGAGCAGTACTTC.